This is a list of T cell receptor beta chains from one sample in a study of T cell responses to AZD1222 COVID-19 vaccine. The table came from immunoSEQ multiplex PCR; TCRdb's copy has only in-frame clones and leaves some out. The sample consists of approximately 180,000 clones, 80% to 90% of them appearing once. The sample in question was peripheral blood, obtained on day 0 of AZD1222 vaccination. The receptors shown here come from an adult in good health. CDR3s include the opening cysteine and the closing phenylalanine or tryptophan.

TRBV29-1 CSVRQVNEKLFF
TRBV7-8 CASSLDGSGTEAFF
TRBV27 CASKTPPYGYTF
TRBV7-3 CASSLEASRGTQYF
TRBV4-3 CASSPGRGNQPQHF
TRBV11-1 CASSLGRFITEAFF
TRBV19 CASSVANYGYTF
TRBV6-2/TRBV6-3 CASSPGLAGGDTQYF
TRBV9 CASSLGTGGSYEQYF
TRBV4-2 CASRPTGVRTEAFF
TRBV4-1 CASSPWGQPYNSPLHF
TRBV2 CASRTGFITEAFF
TRBV7-8 CASSVLTGGKANYGYTF
TRBV7-3 CASSLTGTVNTGELFF
TRBV6-6 CASSFREVNEQFF
TRBV7-8 CASSLGGGLGSNQPQHF
TRBV19 CASSPGVGELFF
TRBV5-1 CASSPLTWDTEAFF
TRBV5-1 CASSSGGTGNSPLHF
TRBV5-1 CASSLGPNTGELFF
TRBV28 CASSSPRDFNQPQHF
TRBV4-1 CASSQDRSRSNEQYF
TRBV15 CATSKRNQYEQYF
TRBV6-1 CASSEAYRDGNTEAFF
TRBV5-1 CASSTPAGGISDTQYF
TRBV5-1 CASSLMRGTNEKLFF
TRBV4-1 CASSQESEAGGLPETQYF
TRBV30 CAWRSGNTEAFF
TRBV5-1 CASSLGDIRSTGEQYF
TRBV30 CAWSVLAGGTDTQYF
TRBV20-1 CSASKRQIEAFF
TRBV29-1 CSARPNARAFF
TRBV6-6 CASSPRTSGGLSTDTQYF
TRBV28 CASSSDRGVRGTGELFF
TRBV27 CASSLIGDQPQHF
TRBV4-1 CASSQHSERRVLSYEQYF
TRBV7-2 CASSIGGGYTEAFF
TRBV6-2/TRBV6-3 CASSYSGTATYEQYF
TRBV4-1 CASSQGSGGASTDTQYF
TRBV19 CASSMWPSSYNEQFF
TRBV28 CASTWGLINEQFF
TRBV7-8 CASSLARVTYNEQFF
TRBV6-6 CASSSRGQKNSPLHF
TRBV28 CASSPPDRYGYTF
TRBV30 CAWSPLLDSNTGELFF
TRBV6-4 CASSKDASSYEQYF
TRBV10-3 CAISAPQGPSGEQYF
TRBV9 CASSGLSTGTGNTIYF